The next 4 T cell receptor beta chains were all read from a single sample in a study of T-cell reconstitution after alpha-beta-depleted transplantation in children. Unique molecular identifiers were incorporated during preparation of the TCRbeta library. TCRdb itself ran the PCR reads through MiXCR, one entry per CDR3 protein. The sample lists about 420,000 distinct CDR3 sequences, roughly 15% occurring once. This specimen consisted of PBMCs, mostly from graft donor cells, obtained 360 days after TCRalphabeta/CD19-depleted stem cell transplant. Receptors were obtained from a boy under three years old who had a stem cell transplant for Wiskott-Aldrich syndrome, so the T cells may come from the graft donor.

This chain joins TRBV19 and TRBJ2-1; TRBD2 matches 10 bases. Trimming took 5 bases from V and 8 from J; bases not matched to a gene: 6. This CDR3 contains 14 residues. Germline CDR1 is LNHDA and CDR2 is SQIVND (reference sequence). The CDR3 DNA is TGTGCCAGTAGTCCTAGCGGGAGCTTCTATGAGCAGTTCTTC. Its protein is CASSPSGSFYEQFF. The entire variable domain, with the rest obtained from reference TRBV19 and TRBJ2-1, is as follows: DGGITQSPKYLFRKEGQNVTLSCEQNLNHDAMYWYRQDPGQGLRLIYYSQIVNDFQKGDIAEGYSVSREKKESFPLTVTSAQKNPTAFYLCASSPSGSFYEQFFGPGTRLTVL.

A few counts support this clonotype. The chain is built from TRBV12-3 or TRBV12-4 and TRBJ2-7; possible D gene TRBD2, 6 bases. The V and J ends lost 3 bases and 3 bases respectively, with 12 bases between them. The CDR3 runs to 14 residues. CDR3 sequence: CASSFGRAIYEQYF. The CDR3 DNA reads as TGTGCCAGCAGTTTCGGGAGAGCAATCTACGAGCAGTACTTC.

In this sample, this clonotype turned up a few times. The rearrangement joins TRBV12-3 or TRBV12-4 to TRBJ2-2; 8 bases are a match to TRBD1. Trimming at V came to 6 bases and at J to 4 bases, leaving 7 bases not matched to a gene. The CDR3 spans 15 residues. The CDR3 DNA sequence: TGTGCCAGCAGCCTCGGACAGGGACCCACCGGGGAGCTGTTTTTT. Its translation: CASSLGQGPTGELFF.

The chain has TRBV29-1 and TRBJ2-3; D unclear. V shed 4 bases and J shed 2 bases, with 4 bases lying between them. CDR1 is SQVTM, CDR2 ANQGSEA, per germline. This CDR3 has 11 residues. The CDR3 loop reads CSVGDTDTQYF. The CDR3 DNA follows: TGCAGCGTTGGGGACACAGATACGCAGTATTTT.